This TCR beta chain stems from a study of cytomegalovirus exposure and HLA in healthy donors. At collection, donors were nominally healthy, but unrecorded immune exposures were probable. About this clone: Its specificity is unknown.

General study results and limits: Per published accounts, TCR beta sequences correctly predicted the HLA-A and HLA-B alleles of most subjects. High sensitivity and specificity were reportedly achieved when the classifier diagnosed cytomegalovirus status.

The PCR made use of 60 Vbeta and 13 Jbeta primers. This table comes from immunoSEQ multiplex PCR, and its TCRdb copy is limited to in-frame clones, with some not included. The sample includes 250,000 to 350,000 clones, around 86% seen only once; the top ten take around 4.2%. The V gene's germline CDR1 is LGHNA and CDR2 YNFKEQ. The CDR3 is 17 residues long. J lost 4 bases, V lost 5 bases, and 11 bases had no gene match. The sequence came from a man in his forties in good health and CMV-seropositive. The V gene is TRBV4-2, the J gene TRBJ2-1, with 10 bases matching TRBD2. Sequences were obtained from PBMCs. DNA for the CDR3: TGTGCCAGCAGCGTTCTCACCGGGACTAGCGAATACAATGAGCAGTTCTTC. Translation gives CASSVLTGTSEYNEQFF.